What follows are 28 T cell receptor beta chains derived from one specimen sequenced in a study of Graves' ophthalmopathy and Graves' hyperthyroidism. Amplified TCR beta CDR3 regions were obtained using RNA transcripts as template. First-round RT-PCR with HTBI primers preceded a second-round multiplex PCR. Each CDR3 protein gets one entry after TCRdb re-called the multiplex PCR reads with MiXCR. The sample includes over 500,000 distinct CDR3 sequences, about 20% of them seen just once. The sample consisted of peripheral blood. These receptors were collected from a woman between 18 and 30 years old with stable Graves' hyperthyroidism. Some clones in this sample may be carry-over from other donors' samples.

The CDR3 here is CAWGDRRDQPQHF. The CDR3 DNA reads TGTGCCTGGGGGGACAGGAGGGATCAGCCCCAGCATTTT. The rearrangement links TRBV30 to TRBJ1-5; the match to TRBD1 covers 8 bases. The V and J ends lost 5 bases and 5 bases, in that order; junction bases with no gene match: 5. Looked up from germline, CDR1 is GTSNPN and CDR2 is SVGIG (reference sequence). The CDR3 totals 13 residues.

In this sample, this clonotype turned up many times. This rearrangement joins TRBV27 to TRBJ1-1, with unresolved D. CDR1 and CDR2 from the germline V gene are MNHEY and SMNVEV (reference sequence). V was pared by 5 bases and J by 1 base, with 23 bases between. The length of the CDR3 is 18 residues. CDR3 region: CASSQRPTPAFGNTEAFF. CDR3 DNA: TGTGCCAGCAGTCAAAGGCCCACACCCGCCTTTGGGAACACTGAAGCTTTCTTT.

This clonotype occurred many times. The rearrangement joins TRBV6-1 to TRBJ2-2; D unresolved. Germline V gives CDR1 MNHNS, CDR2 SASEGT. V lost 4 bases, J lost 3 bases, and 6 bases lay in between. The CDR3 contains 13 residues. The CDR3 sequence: CASSVEYTGELFF. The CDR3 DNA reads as TGTGCCAGCAGTGTTGAGTACACCGGGGAGCTGTTTTTT.

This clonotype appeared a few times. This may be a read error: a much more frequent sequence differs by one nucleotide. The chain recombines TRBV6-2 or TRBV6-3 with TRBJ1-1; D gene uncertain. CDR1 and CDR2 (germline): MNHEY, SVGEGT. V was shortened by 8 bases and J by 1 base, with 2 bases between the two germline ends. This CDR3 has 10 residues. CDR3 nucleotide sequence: TGTGCCAGCGCGAACACTGAAGCTTTCTTT. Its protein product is CASANTEAFF.

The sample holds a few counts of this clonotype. CDR3 loop: CASSFLMENTEAFF. The CDR3 DNA sequence: TGTGCCAGCAGTTTCCTGATGGAAAACACTGAAGCTTTCTTT. The chain joins TRBV6-5 to TRBJ1-1; D is uncertain. This CDR3 region has 14 residues. The germline V and J ends were trimmed by 4 bases and 2 bases, with 11 bases remaining between them. Germline V CDR1 and CDR2: MNHEY, SVGAGI.

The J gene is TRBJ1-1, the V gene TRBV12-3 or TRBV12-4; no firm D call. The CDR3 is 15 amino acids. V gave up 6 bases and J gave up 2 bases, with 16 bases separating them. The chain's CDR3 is CASRDAREGNTEAFF. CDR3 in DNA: TGTGCCAGCAGGGACGCCCGGGAGGGAAACACTGAAGCTTTCTTT.

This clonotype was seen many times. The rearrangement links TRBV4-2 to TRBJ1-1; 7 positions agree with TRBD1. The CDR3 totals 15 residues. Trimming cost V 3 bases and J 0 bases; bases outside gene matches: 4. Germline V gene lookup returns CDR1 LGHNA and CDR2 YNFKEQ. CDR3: CASSQPGQMNTEAFF. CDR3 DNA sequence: TGTGCCAGCAGCCAGCCGGGACAGATGAACACTGAAGCTTTCTTT.

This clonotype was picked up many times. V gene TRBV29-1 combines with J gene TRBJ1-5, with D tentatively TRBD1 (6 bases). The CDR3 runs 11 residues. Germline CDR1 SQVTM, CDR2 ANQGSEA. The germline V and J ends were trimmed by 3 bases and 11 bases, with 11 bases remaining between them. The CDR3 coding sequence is TGCAGCGTTGAGGACAGTGTGTCCCAGCATTTT. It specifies CSVEDSVSQHF.

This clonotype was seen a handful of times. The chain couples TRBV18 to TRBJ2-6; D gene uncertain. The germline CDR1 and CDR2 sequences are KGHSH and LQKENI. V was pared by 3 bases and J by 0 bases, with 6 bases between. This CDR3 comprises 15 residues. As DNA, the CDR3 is TGTGCCAGCTCACCTCTCACCTCTGGGGCCAACGTCCTGACTTTC. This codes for CASSPLTSGANVLTF. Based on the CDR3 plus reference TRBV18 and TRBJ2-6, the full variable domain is NAGVMQNPRHLVRRRGQEARLRCSPMKGHSHVYWYRQLPEEGLKFMVYLQKENIIDESGMPKERFSAEFPKEGPSILRIQQVVRGDSAAYFCASSPLTSGANVLTFGAGSRLTVL.

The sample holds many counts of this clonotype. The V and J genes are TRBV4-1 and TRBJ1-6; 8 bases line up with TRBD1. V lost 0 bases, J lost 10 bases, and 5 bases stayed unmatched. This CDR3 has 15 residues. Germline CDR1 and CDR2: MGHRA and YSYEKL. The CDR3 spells CASSQEPRGLSPLHF. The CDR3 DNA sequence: TGCGCCAGCAGCCAAGAACCCAGGGGGCTCTCACCCCTCCACTTT.

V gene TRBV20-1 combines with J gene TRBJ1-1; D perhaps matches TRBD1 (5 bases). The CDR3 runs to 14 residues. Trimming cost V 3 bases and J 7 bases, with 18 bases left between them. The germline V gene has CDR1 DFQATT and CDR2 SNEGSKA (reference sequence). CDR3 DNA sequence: TGCAGTGCTAGTGAGGGGCGCAGAGTTGGTGAAGCTTTCTTT. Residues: CSASEGRRVGEAFF.

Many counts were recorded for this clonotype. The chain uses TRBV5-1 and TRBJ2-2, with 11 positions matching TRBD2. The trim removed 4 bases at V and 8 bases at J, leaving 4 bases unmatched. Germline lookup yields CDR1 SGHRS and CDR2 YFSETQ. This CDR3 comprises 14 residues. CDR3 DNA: TGCGCCAGCAGCCCGACTAGCGGGGCAGGGGAGCTGTTTTTT. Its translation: CASSPTSGAGELFF.

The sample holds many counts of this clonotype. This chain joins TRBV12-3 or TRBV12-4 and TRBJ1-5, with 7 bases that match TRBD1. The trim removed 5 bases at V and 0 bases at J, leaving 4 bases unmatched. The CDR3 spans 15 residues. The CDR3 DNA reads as TGTGCCAGCAGTCGCGGGACAGCTAGCAATCAGCCCCAGCATTTT. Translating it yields CASSRGTASNQPQHF.

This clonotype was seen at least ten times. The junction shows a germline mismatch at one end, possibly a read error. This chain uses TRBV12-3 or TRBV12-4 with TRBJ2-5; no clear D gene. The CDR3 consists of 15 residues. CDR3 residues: CASSLALGVGETQYF. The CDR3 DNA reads TGTGCCAGCAGCTTAGCCCTTGGGGTTGGAGAGACCCAGTACTTC.

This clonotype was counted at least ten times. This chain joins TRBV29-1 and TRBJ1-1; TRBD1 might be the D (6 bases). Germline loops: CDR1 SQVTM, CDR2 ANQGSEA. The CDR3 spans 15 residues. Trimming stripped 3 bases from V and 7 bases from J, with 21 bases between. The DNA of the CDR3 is TGCAGCGTTGATGCCACAAGGGGGTCAAACGGTGAAGCTTTCTTT. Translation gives CSVDATRGSNGEAFF.

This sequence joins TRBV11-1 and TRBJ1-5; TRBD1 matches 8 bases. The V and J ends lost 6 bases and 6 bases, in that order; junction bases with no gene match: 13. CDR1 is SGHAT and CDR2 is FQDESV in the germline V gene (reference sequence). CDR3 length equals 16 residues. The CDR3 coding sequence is TGTGCCAGCAGTTCTGGACAGGGTAAAGTTGGTCAGCCCCAGCATTTT. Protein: CASSSGQGKVGQPQHF.

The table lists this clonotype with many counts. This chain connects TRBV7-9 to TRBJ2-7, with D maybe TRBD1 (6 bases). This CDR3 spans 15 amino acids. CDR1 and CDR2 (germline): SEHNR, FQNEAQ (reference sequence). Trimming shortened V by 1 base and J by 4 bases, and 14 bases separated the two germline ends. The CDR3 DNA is TGTGCCAGCAGCTTAGGCGTGGGACACCGATACGAGCAGTACTTC. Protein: CASSLGVGHRYEQYF.

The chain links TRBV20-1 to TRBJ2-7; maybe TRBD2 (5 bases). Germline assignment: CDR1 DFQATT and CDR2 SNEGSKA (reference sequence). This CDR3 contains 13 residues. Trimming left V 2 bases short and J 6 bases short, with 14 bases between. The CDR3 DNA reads TGCAGTGCTAGATTCCGGGGTGGGCCCGAGCAGTACTTC. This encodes CSARFRGGPEQYF.

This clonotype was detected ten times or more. The CDR3 DNA reads TGTGCCAGCGTGGGGGGGGGGACAGAGAATCAGCCCCAGCATTTT. This sequence encodes CASVGGGTENQPQHF. This sequence joins TRBV6-9 and TRBJ1-5, with 7 bases lining up with TRBD1. The trim removed 8 bases at V and 4 bases at J, leaving 11 bases unmatched. CDR1 and CDR2 from the germline V gene are MNHGY and SVAAGI. The CDR3 totals 15 residues.

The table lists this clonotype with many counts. As DNA, the CDR3 is TGTGCCAGCAGCCAAGGACTAGCGGGAGCCCTGAACACCGGGGAGCTGTTTTTT. Translated, it gives CASSQGLAGALNTGELFF. This chain uses TRBV3-1 with TRBJ2-2, with 12 positions matching TRBD2. The germline CDR1 and CDR2 sequences are LGHDT and YNNKEL (reference sequence). The CDR3 is made up of 18 amino acids. J gave up 1 base and V 1 base, and 4 bases lay outside the gene matches.

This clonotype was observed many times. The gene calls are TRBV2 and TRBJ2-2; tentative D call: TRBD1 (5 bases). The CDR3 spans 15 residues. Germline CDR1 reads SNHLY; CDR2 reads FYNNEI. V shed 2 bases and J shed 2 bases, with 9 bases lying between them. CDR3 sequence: CASSETRVNTGELFF. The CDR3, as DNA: TGTGCCAGCAGTGAAACCAGGGTTAACACCGGGGAGCTGTTTTTT. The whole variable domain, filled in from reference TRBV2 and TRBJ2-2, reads EPEVTQTPSHQVTQMGQEVILRCVPISNHLYFYWYRQILGQKVEFLVSFYNNEISEKSEIFDDQFSVERPDGSNFTLKIRSTKLEDSAMYFCASSETRVNTGELFFGEGSRLTVL.

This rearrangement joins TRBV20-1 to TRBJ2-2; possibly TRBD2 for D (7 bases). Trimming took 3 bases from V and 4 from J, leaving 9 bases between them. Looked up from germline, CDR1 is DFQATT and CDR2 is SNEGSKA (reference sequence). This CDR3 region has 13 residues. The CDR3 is CSARAGATGELFF. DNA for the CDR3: TGCAGTGCTAGGGCGGGGGCCACCGGGGAGCTGTTTTTT.

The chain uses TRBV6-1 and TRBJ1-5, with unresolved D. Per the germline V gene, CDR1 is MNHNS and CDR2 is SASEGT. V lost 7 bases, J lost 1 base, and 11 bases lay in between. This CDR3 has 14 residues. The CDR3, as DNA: TGTGCCAGCAAAGATCTAGGGAGCAATCAGCCCCAGCATTTT. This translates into CASKDLGSNQPQHF.

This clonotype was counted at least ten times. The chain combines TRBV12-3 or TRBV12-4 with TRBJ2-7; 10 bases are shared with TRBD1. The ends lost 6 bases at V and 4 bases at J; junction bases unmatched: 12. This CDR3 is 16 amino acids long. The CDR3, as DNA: TGTGCCAGCAGCCCCGCGGGAGGACAGGGGGTGTACGAGCAGTACTTC. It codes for CASSPAGGQGVYEQYF.

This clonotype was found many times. CDR3 coding DNA: TGTGCCAGCAGTTTAATGAGGGACTGGAGTCGGGACTATGGCTACACCTTC. Its protein is CASSLMRDWSRDYGYTF. V gene TRBV27 combines with J gene TRBJ1-2; possibly TRBD1 for D (5 bases). Germline V gene sequence: CDR1 MNHEY, CDR2 SMNVEV (reference sequence). This CDR3 has 17 amino acids. V gave up 2 bases and J gave up 3 bases, with 19 bases separating them.

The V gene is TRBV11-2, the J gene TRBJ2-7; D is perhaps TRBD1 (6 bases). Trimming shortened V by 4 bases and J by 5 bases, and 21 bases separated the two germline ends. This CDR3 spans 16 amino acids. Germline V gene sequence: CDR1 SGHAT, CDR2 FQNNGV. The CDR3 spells CASSSPGRQGIHEQYF. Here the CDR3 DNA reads TGTGCCAGCAGCTCCCCCGGGCGGCAGGGGATCCACGAGCAGTACTTC.

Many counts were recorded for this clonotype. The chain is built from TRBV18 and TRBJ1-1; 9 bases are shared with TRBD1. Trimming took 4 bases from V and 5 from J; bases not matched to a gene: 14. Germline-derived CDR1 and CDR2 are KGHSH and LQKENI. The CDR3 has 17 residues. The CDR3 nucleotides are TGTGCCAGCTCACTCGGACAGGGGCACCCCTTGAGGACTGAAGCTTTCTTT. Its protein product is CASSLGQGHPLRTEAFF.

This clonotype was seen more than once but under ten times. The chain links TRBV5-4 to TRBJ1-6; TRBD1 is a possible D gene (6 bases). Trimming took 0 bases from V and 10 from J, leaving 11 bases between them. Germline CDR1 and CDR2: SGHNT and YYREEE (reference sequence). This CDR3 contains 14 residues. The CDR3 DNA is TGTGCCAGCAGCTTGGGGTCAGGGGAGTCACCCCTCCACTTT. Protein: CASSLGSGESPLHF.